These 10 T cell receptor beta chains share one sample of origin, sequenced in a study of regulatory T cells in long-lasting Graves disease. Through Arm-PCR of CDR3 regions and iRepertoire HTBI primers, TCR beta libraries were built. TCRdb fed the multiplex PCR reads into MiXCR, producing one record per CDR3 protein. Here the sample spans about 620,000 distinct CDR3 sequences, 16% being singletons. Specified time point: newly diagnosed GD, antithyroid drugs for less than 3 months. From RNA extracted from PBMCs, the TCR library was made. These data also featured in a second study, about T cells in Graves' hyperthyroidism and ophthalmopathy.

This material consisted of peripheral blood mononuclear cells (PBMCs), taken at new diagnosis, from a patient treated with antithyroid drugs. These receptors were obtained from a woman aged 30 to 39 with Graves disease.

This rearrangement joins TRBV11-1 to TRBJ1-4; unclear D gene. This CDR3 has 14 residues. From germline, CDR1 is SGHAT and CDR2 FQDESV (reference sequence). V was trimmed by 5 bases and J by 5 bases, leaving 12 bases between them. The chain's CDR3 is CASSQDGQNEKLFF. Here the CDR3 DNA reads TGTGCCAGCAGCCAAGATGGCCAAAATGAAAAACTGTTTTTT.

This clonotype was seen ten or more times. The chain joins TRBV12-3 or TRBV12-4 to TRBJ1-1; D is uncertain. V was cut by 2 bases and J by 1 base, with 8 bases left in between. The CDR3 totals 14 residues. The CDR3 region has the DNA TGTGCCAGCAGTTTAATGATAGGGAACACTGAAGCTTTCTTT. This codes for CASSLMIGNTEAFF.

DNA for the CDR3: TGTGCCTGGAACCTAGCGGCCTCTTCGGATACGCAGTATTTT. Amino acid sequence: CAWNLAASSDTQYF. V is TRBV30 and J is TRBJ2-3, with TRBD2 matching 7 bases. V shed 4 bases, J shed 6 bases, and the junction held 10 bases outside the gene matches. In germline, CDR1 is GTSNPN, CDR2 SVGIG (reference sequence). The CDR3 spans 14 residues.

This clonotype showed up just a few times. This chain uses TRBV18 with TRBJ2-3; D gene ambiguous. This CDR3 is built from 14 residues. Germline assignment: CDR1 KGHSH and CDR2 LQKENI. V was shortened by 3 bases and J by 2 bases, with 9 bases between the two germline ends. The CDR3 here is CASSPGPNTDTQYF. The CDR3 region has the DNA TGTGCCAGCTCACCGGGCCCCAACACAGATACGCAGTATTTT.

Many counts were recorded for this clonotype. V usage is TRBV30 and J usage is TRBJ1-1; no clear D. Per germline, CDR1 GTSNPN and CDR2 SVGIG (reference sequence). This CDR3 is 11 amino acids long. Trimming stripped 1 base from V and 7 bases from J, with 7 bases between. The CDR3 nucleotides are TGTGCCTGGAGTGCAAGCTTTGAAGCTTTCTTT. Its translation: CAWSASFEAFF. Based on the CDR3 plus reference TRBV30 and TRBJ1-1, the full variable domain is SQTIHQWPATLVQPVGSPLSLECTVEGTSNPNLYWYRQAAGRGLQLLFYSVGIGQISSEVPQNLSASRPQDRQFILSSKKLLLSDSGFYLCAWSASFEAFFGQGTRLTVV.

This clonotype showed up just a few times. The V call is TRBV2, the J call TRBJ2-2, with D perhaps TRBD1 (5 bases). The CDR3 contains 15 residues. The germline CDR1 and CDR2 sequences are SNHLY and FYNNEI. V lost 6 bases and J lost 6, with 17 bases in between. In DNA, the CDR3 is TGTGCCAGCAGCACCAGCGTTGCAGGGCCCGGGGAGCTGTTTTTT. As protein: CASSTSVAGPGELFF.

In DNA, the CDR3 is TGTGCCAGCAGCTACAATGGGGCAGACTCTGGAAACACCATATATTTT. This gives the protein CASSYNGADSGNTIYF. The chain is built from TRBV14 and TRBJ1-3; tentatively, D is TRBD1 (5 bases). CDR1 is SGHDN, CDR2 FVKESK, per germline. V lost 5 bases and J 0 bases, leaving 14 bases between the germline ends. CDR3 length equals 16 residues.

This clonotype has just a few counts. The chain joins TRBV28 to TRBJ2-5; D is tentatively TRBD1 or TRBD2 (5 bases each). The CDR3 has 15 residues. Germline V CDR1 and CDR2: MDHEN, SYDVKM. Trimming shortened V by 5 bases and J by 5 bases, and 18 bases separated the two germline ends. As DNA, the CDR3 is TGTGCCAGCAGTCAAGCCGCGTCGGGACGTGAGACCCAGTACTTC. Translation: CASSQAASGRETQYF.

About this clonotype itself: This clone may be a read error of a much larger clone one base away. The chain couples TRBV7-9 to TRBJ2-3; the match to TRBD2 covers 8 bases. Germline V gene data show CDR1 as SEHNR and CDR2 as FQNEAQ (reference sequence). CDR3 length: 18 residues. The CDR3 DNA is TGTGCCAGCAGCCATCGCGGGGGGAGGGCGGAATTAAGGGATACGCAGTGTTTT. Translating it yields CASSHRGGRAELRDTQCF.

The gene calls are TRBV20-1 and TRBJ1-5; no firm D call. This CDR3 region has 15 residues. V lost 1 base to trimming and J lost 4 bases, with 14 bases between them. Germline assignment: CDR1 DFQATT and CDR2 SNEGSKA (reference sequence). The CDR3 nucleotides read TGCAGTGCTAGAGCCTCTGGTACAGCTAATCAGCCCCAGCATTTT. This gives the protein CSARASGTANQPQHF.